This entry lists 3 T cell receptor beta chains sequenced from one sample in a study of blood T cells in healthy people across ages. A J-beta primer mix and a sample-barcoded 5' primer were used in a second PCR of about 6 to 12 cycles. TCRdb redid the calling of the 5' RACE reads with MiXCR, one entry per CDR3 protein. The table has more than 700,000 distinct CDR3 sequences, roughly 50% seen once. Source material: blood. All receptors derive from a man older than 75 in good health.

The V gene is TRBV7-2, the J gene TRBJ1-4; tentatively, D is TRBD1 (5 bases). The CDR3 consists of 15 residues. V lost 5 bases and J lost 4, with 14 bases in between. Germline V gene lookup returns CDR1 SGHTA and CDR2 FQGNSA. The CDR3 DNA reads TGTGCCAGCAGCACCACAGGCTGGAGTAATGAAAAACTGTTTTTT. Its protein is CASSTTGWSNEKLFF.

The genes are TRBV5-1 and TRBJ2-7; D is possibly TRBD1 (6 bases). Germline values: CDR1 SGHRS, CDR2 YFSETQ. Deletions cut 1 base from V and 3 bases from J, with 17 bases between. There are 16 residues in the CDR3. CDR3 nucleotides: TGCGCCAGCAGCTTGACACAGGGATACCGTGACTACGAGCAGTACTTC. As protein: CASSLTQGYRDYEQYF.

The V gene is TRBV7-9, the J gene TRBJ2-3; tentative D call: TRBD2 (7 bases). The CDR3 has 15 residues. Germline assignment: CDR1 SEHNR and CDR2 FQNEAQ (reference sequence). Trimming stripped 5 bases from V and 2 bases from J, with 14 bases between. The CDR3: CASSPGGRDTDTQYF. As DNA, the CDR3 is TGTGCCAGCAGCCCGGGGGGCAGGGACACAGATACGCAGTATTTT.